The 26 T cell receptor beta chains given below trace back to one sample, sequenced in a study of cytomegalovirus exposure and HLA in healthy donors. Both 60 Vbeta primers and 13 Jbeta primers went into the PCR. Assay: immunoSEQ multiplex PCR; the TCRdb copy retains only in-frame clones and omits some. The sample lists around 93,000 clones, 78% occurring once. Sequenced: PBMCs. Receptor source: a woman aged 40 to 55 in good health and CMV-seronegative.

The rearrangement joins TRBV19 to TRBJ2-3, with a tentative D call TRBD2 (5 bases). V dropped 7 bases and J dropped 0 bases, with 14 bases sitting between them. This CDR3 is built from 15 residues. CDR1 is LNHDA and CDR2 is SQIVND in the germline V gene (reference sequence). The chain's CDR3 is CASKGVAASTDTQYF. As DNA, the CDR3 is TGTGCCAGTAAGGGAGTGGCGGCTAGCACAGATACGCAGTATTTT.

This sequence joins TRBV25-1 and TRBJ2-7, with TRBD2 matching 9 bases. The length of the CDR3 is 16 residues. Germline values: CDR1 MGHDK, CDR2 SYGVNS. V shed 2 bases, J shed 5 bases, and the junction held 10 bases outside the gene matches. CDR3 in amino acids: CASSERQGLAVDEQYF. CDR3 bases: TGTGCCAGCAGTGAACGTCAGGGACTAGCTGTGGACGAGCAGTACTTC.

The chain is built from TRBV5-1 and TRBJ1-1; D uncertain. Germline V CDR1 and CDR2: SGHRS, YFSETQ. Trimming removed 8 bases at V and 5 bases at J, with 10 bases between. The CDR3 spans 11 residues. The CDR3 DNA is TGCGCCAGTACAGCAGGAACTGAAGCTTTCTTT. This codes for CASTAGTEAFF. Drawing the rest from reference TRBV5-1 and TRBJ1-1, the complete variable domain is KAGVTQTPRYLIKTRGQQVTLSCSPISGHRSVSWYQQTPGQGLQFLFEYFSETQRNKGNFPGRFSGRQFSNSRSEMNVSTLELGDSALYLCASTAGTEAFFGQGTRLTVV.

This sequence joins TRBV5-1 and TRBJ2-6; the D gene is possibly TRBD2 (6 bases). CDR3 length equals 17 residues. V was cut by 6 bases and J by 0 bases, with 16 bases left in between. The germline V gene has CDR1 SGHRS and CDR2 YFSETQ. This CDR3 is CASTLGTDDSGANVLTF. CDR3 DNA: TGCGCCAGCACCCTAGGGACTGATGACTCTGGGGCCAACGTCCTGACTTTC. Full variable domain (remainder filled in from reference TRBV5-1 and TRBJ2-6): KAGVTQTPRYLIKTRGQQVTLSCSPISGHRSVSWYQQTPGQGLQFLFEYFSETQRNKGNFPGRFSGRQFSNSRSEMNVSTLELGDSALYLCASTLGTDDSGANVLTFGAGSRLTVL.

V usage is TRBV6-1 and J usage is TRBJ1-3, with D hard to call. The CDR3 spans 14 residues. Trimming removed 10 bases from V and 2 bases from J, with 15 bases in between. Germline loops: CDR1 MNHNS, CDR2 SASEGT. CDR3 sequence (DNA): TGTGCCATCCGGAGGGAGTGGGCTGGAAACACCATATATTTT. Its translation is CAIRREWAGNTIYF.

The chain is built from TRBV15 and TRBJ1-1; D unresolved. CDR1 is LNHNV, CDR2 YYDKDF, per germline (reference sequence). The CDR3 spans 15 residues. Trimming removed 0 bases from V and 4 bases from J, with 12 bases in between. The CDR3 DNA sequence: TGTGCCACCAGCAGAGATCTGGGAGCACGCACTGAAGCTTTCTTT. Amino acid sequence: CATSRDLGARTEAFF.

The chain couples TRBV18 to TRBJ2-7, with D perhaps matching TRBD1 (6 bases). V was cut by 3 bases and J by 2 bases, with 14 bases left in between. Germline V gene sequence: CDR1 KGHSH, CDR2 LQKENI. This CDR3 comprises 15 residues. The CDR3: CASSPSRQETYEQYF. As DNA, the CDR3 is TGTGCCAGCTCACCTTCTCGACAGGAGACCTACGAGCAGTACTTC.

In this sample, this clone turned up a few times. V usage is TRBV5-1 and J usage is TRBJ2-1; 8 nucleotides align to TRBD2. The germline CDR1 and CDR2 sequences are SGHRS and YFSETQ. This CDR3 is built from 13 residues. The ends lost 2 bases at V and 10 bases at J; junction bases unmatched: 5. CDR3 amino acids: CASSFVAGLEQFF. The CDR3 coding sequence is TGCGCCAGCAGCTTTGTAGCGGGATTGGAGCAGTTCTTC.

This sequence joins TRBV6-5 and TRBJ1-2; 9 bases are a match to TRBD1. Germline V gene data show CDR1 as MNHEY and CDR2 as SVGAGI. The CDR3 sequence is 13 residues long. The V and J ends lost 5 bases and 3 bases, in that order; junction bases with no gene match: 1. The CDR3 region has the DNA TGTGCCAGCAGTCGGGACAGGGACTATGGCTACACCTTC. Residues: CASSRDRDYGYTF.

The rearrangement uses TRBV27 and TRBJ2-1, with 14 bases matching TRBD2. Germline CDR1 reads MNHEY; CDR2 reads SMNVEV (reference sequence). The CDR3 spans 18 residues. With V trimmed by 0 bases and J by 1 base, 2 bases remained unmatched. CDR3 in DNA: TGTGCCAGCAGTTTATCGACTAGCGGGAGGGTGTCCTACAATGAGCAGTTCTTC. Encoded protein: CASSLSTSGRVSYNEQFF.

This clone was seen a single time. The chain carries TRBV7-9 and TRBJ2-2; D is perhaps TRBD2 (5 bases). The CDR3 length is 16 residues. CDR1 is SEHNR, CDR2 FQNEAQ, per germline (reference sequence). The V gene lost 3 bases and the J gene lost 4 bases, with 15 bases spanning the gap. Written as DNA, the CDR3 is TGTGCCAGCAGCTTTTGGGCCGCTGAGGGCACCGGGGAGCTGTTTTTT. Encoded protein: CASSFWAAEGTGELFF.

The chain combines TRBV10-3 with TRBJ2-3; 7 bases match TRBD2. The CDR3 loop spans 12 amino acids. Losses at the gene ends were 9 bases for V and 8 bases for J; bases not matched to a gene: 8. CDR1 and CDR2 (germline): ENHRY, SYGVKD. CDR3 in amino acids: CAILAREGTQYF. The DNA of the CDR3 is TGTGCCATACTGGCTAGGGAGGGTACGCAGTATTTT.

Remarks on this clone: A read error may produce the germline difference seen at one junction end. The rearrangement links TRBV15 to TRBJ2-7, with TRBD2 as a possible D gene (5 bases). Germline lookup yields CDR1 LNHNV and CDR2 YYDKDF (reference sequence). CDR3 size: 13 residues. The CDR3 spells CATSRGRAGERYF. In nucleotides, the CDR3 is TGTGCCACCAGCAGGGGAAGGGCGGGCGAGCGGTACTTC.

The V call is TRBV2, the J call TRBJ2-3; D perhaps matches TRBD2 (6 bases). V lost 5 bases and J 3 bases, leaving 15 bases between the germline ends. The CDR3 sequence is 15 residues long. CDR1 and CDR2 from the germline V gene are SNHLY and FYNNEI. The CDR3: CASSRGLLGTDTQYF. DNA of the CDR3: TGTGCCAGCAGTCGCGGACTATTAGGGACAGATACGCAGTATTTT.

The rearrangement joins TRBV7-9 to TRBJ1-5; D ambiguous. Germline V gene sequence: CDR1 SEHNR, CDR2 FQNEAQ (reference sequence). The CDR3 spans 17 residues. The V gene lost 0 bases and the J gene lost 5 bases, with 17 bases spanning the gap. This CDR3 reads CASSLAPGIRNDQPQHF. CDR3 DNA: TGTGCCAGCAGCTTAGCCCCGGGGATTAGGAACGATCAGCCCCAGCATTTT.

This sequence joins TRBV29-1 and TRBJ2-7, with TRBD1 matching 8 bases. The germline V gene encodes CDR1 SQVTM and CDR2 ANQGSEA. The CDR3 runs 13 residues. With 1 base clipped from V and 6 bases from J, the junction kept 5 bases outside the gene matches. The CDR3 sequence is CSVEGDRGSEQYF. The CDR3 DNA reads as TGCAGCGTTGAAGGAGACAGGGGATCCGAGCAGTACTTC.

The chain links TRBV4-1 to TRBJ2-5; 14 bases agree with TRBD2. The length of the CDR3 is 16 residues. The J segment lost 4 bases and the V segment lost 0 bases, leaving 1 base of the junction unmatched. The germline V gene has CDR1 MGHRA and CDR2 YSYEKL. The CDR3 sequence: CASSQETSGGGETQYF. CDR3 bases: TGCGCCAGCAGCCAAGAGACTAGCGGGGGGGGAGAGACCCAGTACTTC.

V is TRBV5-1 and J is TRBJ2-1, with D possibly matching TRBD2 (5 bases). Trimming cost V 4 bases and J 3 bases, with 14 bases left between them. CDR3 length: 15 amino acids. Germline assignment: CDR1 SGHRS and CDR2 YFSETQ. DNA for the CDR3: TGCGCCAGCAGCCAGGACTTCTCCGTCTACAATGAGCAGTTCTTC. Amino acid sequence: CASSQDFSVYNEQFF.

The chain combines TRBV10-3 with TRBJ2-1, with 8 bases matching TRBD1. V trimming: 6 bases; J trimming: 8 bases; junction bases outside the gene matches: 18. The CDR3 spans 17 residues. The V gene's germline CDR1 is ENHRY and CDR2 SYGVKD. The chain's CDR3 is CAIRSLTGVGVGDEQFF. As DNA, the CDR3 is TGTGCCATCAGATCACTGACAGGGGTCGGGGTCGGCGATGAGCAGTTCTTC.

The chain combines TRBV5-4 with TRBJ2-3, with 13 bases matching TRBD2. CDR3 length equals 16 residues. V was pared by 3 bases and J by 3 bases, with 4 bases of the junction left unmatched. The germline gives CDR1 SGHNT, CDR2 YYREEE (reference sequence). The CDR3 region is CASSSGLAGWTDTQYF. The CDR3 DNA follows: TGTGCCAGCAGCTCGGGACTAGCGGGATGGACAGATACGCAGTATTTT.

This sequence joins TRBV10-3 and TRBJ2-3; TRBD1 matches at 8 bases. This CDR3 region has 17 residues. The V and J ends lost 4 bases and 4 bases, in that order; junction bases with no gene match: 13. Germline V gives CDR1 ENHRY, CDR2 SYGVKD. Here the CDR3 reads CAISGPGGDRGADTQYF. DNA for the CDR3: TGTGCCATCAGTGGTCCAGGGGGAGACAGGGGCGCAGATACGCAGTATTTT.

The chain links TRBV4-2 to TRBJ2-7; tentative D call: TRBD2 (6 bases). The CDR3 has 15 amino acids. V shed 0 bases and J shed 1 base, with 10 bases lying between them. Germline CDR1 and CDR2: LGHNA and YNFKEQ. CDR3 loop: CASSQDWRGSYEQYF. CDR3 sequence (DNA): TGTGCCAGCAGCCAAGATTGGAGGGGTTCCTACGAGCAGTACTTC.

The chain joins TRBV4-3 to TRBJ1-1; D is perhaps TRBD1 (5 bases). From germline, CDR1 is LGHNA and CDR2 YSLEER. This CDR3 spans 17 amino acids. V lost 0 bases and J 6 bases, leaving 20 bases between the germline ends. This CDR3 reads CASSQEAGTSLRAEAFF. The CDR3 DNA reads TGCGCCAGCAGCCAAGAGGCCGGGACTTCCCTAAGGGCTGAAGCTTTCTTT.

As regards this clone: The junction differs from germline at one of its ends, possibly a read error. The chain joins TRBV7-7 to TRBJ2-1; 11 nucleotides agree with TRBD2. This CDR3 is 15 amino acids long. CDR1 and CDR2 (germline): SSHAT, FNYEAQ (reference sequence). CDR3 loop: CASSSGTSGYNEQFF. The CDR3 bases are TGTGCTAGCAGCTCCGGGACTAGCGGATACAATGAGCAGTTCTTC. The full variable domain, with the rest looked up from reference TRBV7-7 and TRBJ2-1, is GAGVSQSPRYKVTKRGQDVTLRCDPISSHATLYWYQQALGQGPEFLTYFNYEAQPDKSGLPSDRFSAERPEGSISTLTIQRTEQRDSAMYRCASSSGTSGYNEQFFGPGTRLTVL.

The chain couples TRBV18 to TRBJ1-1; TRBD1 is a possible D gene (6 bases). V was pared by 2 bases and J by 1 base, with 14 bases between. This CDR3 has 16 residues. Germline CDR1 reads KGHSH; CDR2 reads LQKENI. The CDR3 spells CASSPAGGAKNTEAFF. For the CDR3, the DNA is TGTGCCAGCTCACCAGCGGGGGGGGCCAAGAACACTGAAGCTTTCTTT.

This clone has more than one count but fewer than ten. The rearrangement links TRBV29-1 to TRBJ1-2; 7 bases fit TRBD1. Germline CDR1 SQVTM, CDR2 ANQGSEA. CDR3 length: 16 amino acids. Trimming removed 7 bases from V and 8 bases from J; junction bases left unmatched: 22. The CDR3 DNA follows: TGCAGCGGTGACCCGGCCCTCGAGGCCAGGGGGTTAGGCTACACCTTC. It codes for CSGDPALEARGLGYTF.